One and the same sample provided the 20 T cell receptor beta chains below, sequenced in a study of T cells after yellow fever vaccination. TCRdb re-analysed the 5' RACE reads in MiXCR, keeping a single row per CDR3 protein. The sample holds about 630,000 distinct CDR3 sequences, 9% to 15% seen once. The material was PBMCs, obtained on the day of the yellow fever booster vaccination. The receptors were gathered from a man aged 25-40 years who received the YFV17D yellow fever vaccine.

This clonotype was seen a handful of times. The chain links TRBV27 to TRBJ2-5; 9 nucleotides align to TRBD1. The CDR3 has 16 residues. CDR1 is MNHEY, CDR2 SMNVEV, per germline (reference sequence). The V and J ends lost 5 bases and 2 bases, in that order; junction bases with no gene match: 9. The chain's CDR3 is CASSRRTGAIQETQYF. The CDR3 coding sequence is TGTGCCAGCAGTCGCCGGACAGGGGCCATACAAGAGACCCAGTACTTC.

This clonotype was observed a handful of times. This rearrangement joins TRBV20-1 to TRBJ2-7; 7 bases map to TRBD2. CDR1 DFQATT and CDR2 SNEGSKA come from the germline V gene (reference sequence). CDR3 length: 13 amino acids. The V gene end was trimmed by 3 bases and the J gene end by 4 bases; junction bases not matched to a gene: 6. CDR3 DNA sequence: TGCAGTGCTAGTCCGACTAGCATGTACGAGCAGTACTTC. Its translation is CSASPTSMYEQYF.

This clonotype was counted a few times. This sequence joins TRBV12-3 or TRBV12-4 and TRBJ2-2; D unclear. Trimming cost V 5 bases and J 7 bases, with 8 bases left between them. CDR3 length equals 12 residues. The CDR3 DNA sequence: TGTGCCAGCAGTCCCCCACACGGGGAGCTGTTTTTT. It encodes CASSPPHGELFF.

CDR3 residues: CASSLGQGFNSPLHF. The DNA for the CDR3 is TGTGCCAGCAGCTTGGGACAAGGATTCAATTCACCCCTCCACTTT. The chain employs TRBV7-2 and TRBJ1-6; a weak D match, TRBD1 (6 bases). Per germline, CDR1 SGHTA and CDR2 FQGNSA. This CDR3 is 15 amino acids long. Between the trimmed V and J ends, which lost 3 bases and 7 bases, there was a span of 13 bases. Using reference TRBV7-2 and TRBJ1-6 for the parts outside the CDR3, the full variable domain is GAGVSQSPSNKVTEKGKDVELRCDPISGHTALYWYRQSLGQGLEFLIYFQGNSAPDKSGLPSDRFSAERTGGSVSTLTIQRTQQEDSAVYLCASSLGQGFNSPLHFGNGTRLTVT.

The gene calls are TRBV7-2 and TRBJ1-3; 9 bases fit TRBD1. This CDR3 is 18 amino acids long. Looked up from germline, CDR1 is SGHTA and CDR2 is FQGNSA. J gave up 1 base and V 0 bases, and 7 bases lay outside the gene matches. CDR3 protein: CASSLAQVGQGSGNTIYF. CDR3 in DNA: TGTGCCAGCAGCTTAGCGCAGGTCGGACAGGGGTCTGGAAACACCATATATTTT.

This clonotype was seen only a few times. J is TRBJ2-7 and V is TRBV6-2 or TRBV6-3; 8 bases match TRBD2. The CDR3 loop spans 13 amino acids. Germline CDR1 and CDR2: MNHEY and SVGEGT. V dropped 7 bases and J dropped 3; count of bases not matched to a gene: 5. CDR3 sequence (DNA): TGTGCCAGCATCAAACGGGAGGGCTACGAGCAGTACTTC. It yields the protein CASIKREGYEQYF.

The chain joins TRBV27 to TRBJ2-5; no definite D call. V was shortened by 2 bases and J by 5 bases, with 18 bases between the two germline ends. The CDR3 totals 16 residues. The germline V gene has CDR1 MNHEY and CDR2 SMNVEV (reference sequence). This chain's CDR3 is CASSLRATGVGETQYF. As DNA, the CDR3 is TGTGCCAGCAGTTTAAGGGCCACTGGGGTAGGGGAGACCCAGTACTTC.

This clonotype showed up just a few times. The chain has TRBV5-4 and TRBJ2-1, with a tentative D call TRBD2 (5 bases). The CDR3 sequence is 13 residues long. Germline CDR1 SGHNT, CDR2 YYREEE (reference sequence). V lost 4 bases and J 7 bases, leaving 12 bases between the germline ends. CDR3 bases: TGTGCCAGCAGCGACCCCTCGGGGAATGAGCAGTTCTTC. It is translated as CASSDPSGNEQFF.

The V gene is TRBV5-5, the J gene TRBJ2-5; 7 nucleotides match TRBD1. The V and J ends lost 0 bases and 5 bases, in that order; junction bases with no gene match: 7. Germline V CDR1 and CDR2: SGHKS, YYEKEE (reference sequence). The CDR3 length is 15 residues. CDR3 nucleotide sequence: TGTGCCAGCAGCTTGGTGGCAGGGGGAGATGAGACCCAGTACTTC. Translated, it gives CASSLVAGGDETQYF.

This clonotype was found a few times. The chain has TRBV18 and TRBJ1-1; no firm D call. CDR1 KGHSH and CDR2 LQKENI come from the germline V gene. V was shortened by 4 bases and J by 1 base, with 10 bases between the two germline ends. This CDR3 comprises 14 residues. CDR3 sequence reads: CASSRRDWNTEAFF. In DNA form, the CDR3 reads TGTGCCAGCTCACGGAGGGATTGGAACACTGAAGCTTTCTTT.

The chain carries TRBV5-6 and TRBJ1-6, with 10 positions matching TRBD1. CDR3 size: 17 residues. CDR1 and CDR2 from the germline V gene are SGHDT and YYEEEE. V trimming: 1 base; J trimming: 7 bases; junction bases outside the gene matches: 8. CDR3 in DNA: TGTGCCAGCAGCTTGACGGGGACAGGGGCCATCAATTCACCCCTCCACTTT. This sequence encodes CASSLTGTGAINSPLHF.

This clonotype was detected only a few times. The chain combines TRBV29-1 with TRBJ2-1; 15 nucleotides agree with TRBD2. Germline trimming cut 5 bases from V and 0 bases from J; bases unmatched to any gene: 5. CDR3 length equals 17 residues. CDR1 is SQVTM, CDR2 ANQGSEA, per germline. CDR3 in amino acids: CSVRGTSGRSSYNEQFF. CDR3 DNA sequence: TGCAGCGTTCGAGGGACTAGCGGGAGGAGCTCCTACAATGAGCAGTTCTTC.

The table lists this clonotype with a few counts. The chain carries TRBV28 and TRBJ2-3, with 7 bases matching TRBD2. V lost 3 bases and J lost 3; bases outside the gene matches: 18. The germline CDR1 and CDR2 sequences are MDHEN and SYDVKM. The CDR3 loop spans 19 amino acids. CDR3 sequence (DNA): TGTGCCAGCAGTTTCGTACTGCAGGGCGGGAGAGGGAAGACAGATACGCAGTATTTT. This sequence encodes CASSFVLQGGRGKTDTQYF. Variable domain in full (rest from reference TRBV28 and TRBJ2-3): DVKVTQSSRYLVKRTGEKVFLECVQDMDHENMFWYRQDPGLGLRLIYFSYDVKMKEKGDIPEGYSVSREKKERFSLILESASTNQTSMYLCASSFVLQGGRGKTDTQYFGPGTRLTVL.

This clonotype was recorded many times. The chain couples TRBV7-8 to TRBJ2-7; D might be TRBD2 (6 bases). V lost 0 bases, J lost 2 bases, and 14 bases lay in between. Germline CDR1 and CDR2: SGHVS and FQNEAQ. The CDR3 totals 16 residues. CDR3 sequence (DNA): TGTGCCAGCAGCTTAGCGAGACTAGTCTCGCCCTACGAGCAGTACTTC. This sequence encodes CASSLARLVSPYEQYF.

The genes are TRBV20-1 and TRBJ2-3; 15 bases fit TRBD2. The CDR3 sequence is 16 residues long. Germline assignment: CDR1 DFQATT and CDR2 SNEGSKA (reference sequence). After removal of 5 bases from V and 4 bases from J, the junction contained 7 bases not matched to a gene. The CDR3 is CSAERTSGRGSDTQYF. The CDR3 DNA is TGCAGTGCTGAGCGGACTAGCGGGAGGGGGTCAGATACGCAGTATTTT.

There are a few counts of this clonotype. The genes are TRBV29-1 and TRBJ2-7; 9 nucleotides align to TRBD1. V was clipped by 5 bases and J by 1 base; unmatched bases: 6. CDR1 is SQVTM, CDR2 ANQGSEA, per germline. The CDR3 extends over 14 amino acids. CDR3 nucleotide sequence: TGCAGCGTTTCTGGACAGGGGAATTCCTACGAGCAGTACTTC. Encoded protein: CSVSGQGNSYEQYF.

This clonotype occurred a few times. The chain has TRBV7-2 and TRBJ2-7; possibly TRBD2 for D (6 bases). The CDR3 has 16 amino acids. Trimming cost V 4 bases and J 5 bases, with 21 bases left between them. Germline assignment: CDR1 SGHTA and CDR2 FQGNSA. The CDR3 loop reads CASSYPRAGSKNEQYF. CDR3 nucleotide sequence: TGTGCCAGCAGCTACCCGAGGGCCGGGAGTAAGAACGAGCAGTACTTC. The complete variable domain, with remaining parts taken from reference TRBV7-2 and TRBJ2-7, reads GAGVSQSPSNKVTEKGKDVELRCDPISGHTALYWYRQSLGQGLEFLIYFQGNSAPDKSGLPSDRFSAERTGGSVSTLTIQRTQQEDSAVYLCASSYPRAGSKNEQYFGPGTRLTVT.

This clonotype has only a few counts. The CDR3 spells CASRMSGGSGSDTQYF. The CDR3 DNA reads as TGTGCCAGCAGAATGTCAGGCGGGAGTGGGTCAGATACGCAGTATTTT. The V and J genes are TRBV7-9 and TRBJ2-3, with TRBD2 identical over 7 bases. The CDR3 runs to 16 residues. Looked up from germline, CDR1 is SEHNR and CDR2 is FQNEAQ (reference sequence). The J segment lost 4 bases and the V segment lost 6 bases, leaving 13 bases of the junction unmatched.

V usage is TRBV20-1 and J usage is TRBJ2-1, with 12 bases matching TRBD2. CDR1 DFQATT and CDR2 SNEGSKA come from the germline V gene (reference sequence). The V and J ends lost 6 bases and 9 bases, in that order; junction bases with no gene match: 12. This CDR3 has 15 residues. CDR3 sequence: CSAGPLAGGEGEQFF. In DNA, the CDR3 is TGCAGTGCGGGACCTCTAGCGGGGGGGGAGGGTGAGCAGTTCTTC.

In its sample, this clonotype was seen a few times. This sequence joins TRBV18 and TRBJ2-1, with 9 nucleotides matching TRBD1. The germline gives CDR1 KGHSH, CDR2 LQKENI. The CDR3 length is 16 residues. J was trimmed by 7 bases and V by 0 bases; bases with no gene match: 7. CDR3 DNA sequence: TGTGCCAGCTCACCACCGACGGGACAGGGTTTAAATGAGCAGTTCTTC. This encodes CASSPPTGQGLNEQFF.